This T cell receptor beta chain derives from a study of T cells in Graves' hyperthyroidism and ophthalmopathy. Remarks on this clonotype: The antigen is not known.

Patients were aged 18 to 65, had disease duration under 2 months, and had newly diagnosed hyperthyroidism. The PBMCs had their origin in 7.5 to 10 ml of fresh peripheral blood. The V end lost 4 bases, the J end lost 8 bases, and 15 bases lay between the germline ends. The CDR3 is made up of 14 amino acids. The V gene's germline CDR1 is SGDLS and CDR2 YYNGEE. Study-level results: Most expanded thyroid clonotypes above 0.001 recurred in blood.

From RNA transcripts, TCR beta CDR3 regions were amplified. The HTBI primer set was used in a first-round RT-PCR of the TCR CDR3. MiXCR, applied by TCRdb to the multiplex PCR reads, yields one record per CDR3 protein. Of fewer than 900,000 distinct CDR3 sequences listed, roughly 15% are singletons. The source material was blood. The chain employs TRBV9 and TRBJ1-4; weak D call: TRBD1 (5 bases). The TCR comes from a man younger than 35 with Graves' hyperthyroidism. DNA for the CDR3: TGTGCCAGCAGCCCCTCCCCGGGGGAAGAAAAACTGTTTTTT. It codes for CASSPSPGEEKLFF.